The present T cell receptor beta chain was sequenced within a study of control samples from healthy donors and cancer patients. Libraries were prepared by immunoSEQ multiplex PCR; TCRdb keeps only in-frame clonotypes and omits some of them. The sample lists 90,000 to 100,000 clones, about four fifths seen once, with about 11% in the top ten. The CDR3 extends over 16 amino acids. V dropped 3 bases and J dropped 0; count of bases not matched to a gene: 6. Germline CDR1 reads LNHDA; CDR2 reads SQIVND (reference sequence). This receptor was identified in a woman between 25 and 40 years old in good health. The sample was blood. The chain links TRBV19 to TRBJ2-3; 7 positions match TRBD1. This chain's CDR3 is CASSILGGGSTDTQYF. CDR3 DNA: TGTGCCAGTAGTATCCTAGGGGGCGGGAGCACAGATACGCAGTATTTT.